These 10 T cell receptor beta chains were all obtained from the same sample, sequenced in a study of blood T cell repertoires in COVID-19. Produced via immunoSEQ multiplex PCR; TCRdb's table is partial and in-frame only. The data contain 250,000 or so clones, approximately 90% of them singletons. Sequenced input: PBMCs or T cells enriched from blood (not recorded which). The receptors stem from a man aged 35 to 55 who had been exposed to COVID-19.

V is TRBV15 and J is TRBJ1-1; D gene uncertain. V was clipped by 1 base and J by 2 bases, with 8 bases between them. CDR1 is LNHNV, CDR2 YYDKDF, per germline (reference sequence). The CDR3 length is 14 residues. The CDR3 reads CATSRGAENTEAFF. CDR3 bases: TGTGCCACCAGCAGAGGGGCAGAAAACACTGAAGCTTTCTTT.

The V gene is TRBV7-9, the J gene TRBJ1-1, with 8 bases identical to TRBD1. The V gene end was trimmed by 1 base and the J gene end by 8 bases; junction bases not matched to a gene: 0. Germline CDR1 is SEHNR and CDR2 is FQNEAQ (reference sequence). The CDR3 sequence is 12 residues long. CDR3 residues: CASSLGDREAFF. CDR3 DNA: TGTGCCAGCAGCTTAGGGGACAGGGAAGCTTTCTTT.

As for this clone: At the DNA level, this CDR3 is encoded by other sequences in the same sample as well. This chain joins TRBV28 and TRBJ1-2; 8 bases map to TRBD1. Germline V lookup: CDR1 MDHEN, CDR2 SYDVKM. The CDR3 extends over 14 amino acids. With 5 bases clipped from V and 4 bases from J, the junction kept 6 bases outside the gene matches. Written as DNA, the CDR3 is TGTGCCAGCAGTCCAGGACAGGGTAGCTATGGCTACACCTTC. Protein sequence: CASSPGQGSYGYTF.

The chain is built from TRBV29-1 and TRBJ1-4; 8 bases are shared with TRBD1. V trimming: 6 bases; J trimming: 6 bases; junction bases outside the gene matches: 9. From germline, CDR1 is SQVTM and CDR2 ANQGSEA. The length of the CDR3 is 14 residues. The CDR3 DNA sequence: TGCAGCGTCGTGGTCGGGACAGGTGATGAAAAACTGTTTTTT. Translated: CSVVVGTGDEKLFF.

CDR3: CASSQDSGQIYGYTF. CDR3 coding DNA: TGTGCCAGCAGCCAAGATTCGGGACAGATCTATGGCTACACCTTC. The chain links TRBV3-1 (or the pseudogene TRBV3-2) to TRBJ1-2; 7 bases agree with TRBD1. The CDR3 runs 15 residues. The trim removed 0 bases at V and 4 bases at J, leaving 5 bases unmatched. Germline CDR1 and CDR2: LGHDT and YNNKEL (reference sequence).

The chain links TRBV19 to TRBJ2-1; TRBD2 matches at 9 bases. V dropped 6 bases and J dropped 8; count of bases not matched to a gene: 5. The CDR3 contains 13 residues. CDR1 is LNHDA and CDR2 is SQIVND in the germline V gene (reference sequence). The CDR3 loop is CASSRTSVYEQFF. CDR3 DNA: TGTGCCAGTAGCAGGACTAGCGTTTATGAGCAGTTCTTC.

The CDR3 DNA reads TGTGCCAGCACCCCCACTATTGGCTACACCTTC. It encodes CASTPTIGYTF. V usage is TRBV2 and J usage is TRBJ1-2; no reliable D call. The V and J ends lost 7 bases and 7 bases respectively, with 10 bases between them. The CDR3 length is 11 residues. Germline CDR1 reads SNHLY; CDR2 reads FYNNEI.

The chain couples TRBV7-9 to TRBJ1-2; no firm D call. This CDR3 comprises 15 residues. Germline V CDR1 and CDR2: SEHNR, FQNEAQ (reference sequence). V was pared by 6 bases and J by 6 bases, with 20 bases between. The CDR3 DNA sequence: TGTGCCAGCAGTCTTACAGCCGCCCGGGGTAATGGCTACACCTTC. The encoded protein is CASSLTAARGNGYTF.

This clone was counted a single time. CDR3 region: CASSLFSGTGTTGELFF. CDR3 DNA: TGTGCCAGCAGCTTATTCTCCGGGACAGGGACCACCGGGGAGCTGTTTTTT. This rearrangement joins TRBV7-6 to TRBJ2-2; TRBD1 matches at 9 bases. CDR3 size: 17 residues. The V gene end was trimmed by 2 bases and the J gene end by 4 bases; junction bases not matched to a gene: 8. Germline CDR1 and CDR2: SGHVS and FNYEAQ.

The V gene is TRBV10-3, the J gene TRBJ1-1, with 9 bases identical to TRBD1. Germline assignment: CDR1 ENHRY and CDR2 SYGVKD. The CDR3 is 14 amino acids. The V segment lost 11 bases and the J segment 2 bases; nucleotides outside the gene matches: 9. DNA for the CDR3: TGTGCCGTCACCTCGGGACAGGGAAACACTGAAGCTTTCTTT. It specifies CAVTSGQGNTEAFF.